This T cell receptor beta chain emerged from a study of T-cell reconstitution after alpha-beta-depleted transplantation in children. The V gene end was trimmed by 4 bases and the J gene end by 0 bases; junction bases not matched to a gene: 7. The V gene's germline CDR1 is MGHDK and CDR2 SYGVNS. The CDR3 loop spans 16 amino acids. During its preparation, the TCRbeta library received unique molecular identifiers. TCRdb analysed the PCR reads with MiXCR anew, one entry per CDR3 protein. The repertoire has 190,000 or so distinct CDR3 sequences, roughly 15% of them found once; the top ten carry about 12%. This clonotype was observed many times.

This sample comprised PBMCs from the stem cell graft donor, obtained from the stem cell graft. The clonotype originates from a human donor who donated a stem cell graft to a child with acute lymphoblastic leukemia. This chain joins TRBV25-1 and TRBJ2-3; 7 bases line up with TRBD1. CDR3 loop: CASSGSGQPSTDTQYF. In DNA, the CDR3 is TGTGCCAGCAGTGGTTCGGGACAGCCTAGCACAGATACGCAGTATTTT.